This T cell receptor beta chain was sequenced during a study of T cell changes during pregnancy in multiple sclerosis. The CDR3 length is 13 residues. Germline CDR1 and CDR2: SNHLY and FYNNEI. Trimming at V came to 8 bases and at J to 7 bases, leaving 4 bases not matched to a gene. Data came from immunoSEQ multiplex PCR; TCRdb stores just in-frame clones and leaves some out. In the table there are 75,000 to 90,000 clones, approximately 91% of which are singletons. This clone was seen a few times. This clonotype was sampled from a female donor in good health, serving as a control in a pregnancy study. Some clones in this sample may be carry-over from other donors' samples. Sequenced here: PBMCs, sampled in the first trimester of pregnancy. The gene calls are TRBV2 and TRBJ1-4; 10 bases are a match to TRBD1. The CDR3 region has the DNA TGTGCCAGCCGGGGACAGGGGTTTGAAAAACTGTTTTTT. Translation: CASRGQGFEKLFF.